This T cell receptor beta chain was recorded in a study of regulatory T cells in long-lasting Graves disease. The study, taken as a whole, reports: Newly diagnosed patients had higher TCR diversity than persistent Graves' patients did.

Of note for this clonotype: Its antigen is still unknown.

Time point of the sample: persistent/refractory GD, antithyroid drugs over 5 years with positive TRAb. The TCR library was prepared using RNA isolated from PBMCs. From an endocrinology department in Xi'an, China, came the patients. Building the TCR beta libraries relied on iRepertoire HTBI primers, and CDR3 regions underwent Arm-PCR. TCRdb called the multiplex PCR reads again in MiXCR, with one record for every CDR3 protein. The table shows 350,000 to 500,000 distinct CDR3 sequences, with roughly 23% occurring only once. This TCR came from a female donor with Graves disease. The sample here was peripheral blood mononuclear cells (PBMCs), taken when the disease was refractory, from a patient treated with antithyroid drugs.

In DNA, the CDR3 is TGCAGTGCCAACAGGGCTCACAATGAGCAGTTCTTC. This codes for CSANRAHNEQFF. This sequence joins TRBV20-1 and TRBJ2-1, with D possibly being TRBD1 (6 bases). The CDR3 sequence is 12 residues long. The V end was cut by 6 bases, the J end by 5 bases, with 11 bases between. Germline loops: CDR1 DFQATT, CDR2 SNEGSKA (reference sequence).